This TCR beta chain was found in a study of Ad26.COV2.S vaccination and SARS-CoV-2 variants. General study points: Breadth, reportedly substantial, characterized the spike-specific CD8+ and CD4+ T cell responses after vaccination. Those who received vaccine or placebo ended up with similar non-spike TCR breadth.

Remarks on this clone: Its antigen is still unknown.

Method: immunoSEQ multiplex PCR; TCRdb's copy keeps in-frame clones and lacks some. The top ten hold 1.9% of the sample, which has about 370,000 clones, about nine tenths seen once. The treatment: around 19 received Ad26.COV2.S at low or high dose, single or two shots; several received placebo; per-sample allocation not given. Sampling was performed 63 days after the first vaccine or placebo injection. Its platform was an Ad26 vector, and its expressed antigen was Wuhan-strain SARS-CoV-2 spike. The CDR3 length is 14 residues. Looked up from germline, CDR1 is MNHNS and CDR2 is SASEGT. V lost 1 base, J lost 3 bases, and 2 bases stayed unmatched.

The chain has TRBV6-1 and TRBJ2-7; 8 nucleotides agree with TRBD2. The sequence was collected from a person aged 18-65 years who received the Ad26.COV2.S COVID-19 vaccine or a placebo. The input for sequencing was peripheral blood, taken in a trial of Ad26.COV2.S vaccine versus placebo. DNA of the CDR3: TGTGCCAGCAGTGAAGGTGCGGGAGGCTACGAGCAGTACTTC. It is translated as CASSEGAGGYEQYF.